Listed here are 25 T cell receptor beta chains from one sample, sequenced in a study of shared clonotypes between healthy human individuals. Naive CD8 isolation took CD45RO-negative cells positively selected for CCR7 and excluded terminally differentiated effector memory CD45RA+ cells. Generated by immunoSEQ multiplex PCR, the TCRdb table keeps only in-frame clones and is missing some. The sample lists millions of clones; about 95% were seen once. The source material was naive CD8+ T cells sorted from blood. These TCRs come from a man in his late teens or twenties in good health.

A remark on this clone: At the DNA level, this CDR3 is encoded by other sequences in the same sample as well. The genes are TRBV7-9 and TRBJ2-5; 7 nucleotides match TRBD1. With V trimmed by 1 base and J by 3 bases, 2 bases remained unmatched. Germline CDR1 SEHNR, CDR2 FQNEAQ (reference sequence). The CDR3 consists of 14 residues. The CDR3, as DNA: TGTGCCAGCAGCTTAGGGACAGGAGAAGAGACCCAGTACTTC. Translating gives CASSLGTGEETQYF.

In its sample, this clone was seen once. The gene calls are TRBV7-9 and TRBJ2-3; no reliable D call. This CDR3 region has 15 residues. Trimming took 5 bases from V and 5 from J, leaving 17 bases between them. Germline loops: CDR1 SEHNR, CDR2 FQNEAQ (reference sequence). CDR3 in DNA: TGTGCCAGCAGCGACCGTGAGCACAGTGGAGATACGCAGTATTTT. Residues: CASSDREHSGDTQYF.

The chain is built from TRBV6-1 and TRBJ1-6; no clear D. There are 18 residues in the CDR3. With 1 base removed from V and 0 bases from J, the gap between germline ends came to 13 bases. The germline gives CDR1 MNHNS, CDR2 SASEGT. The CDR3 sequence: CASSEGWGVYSYNSPLHF. The CDR3 DNA follows: TGTGCCAGCAGTGAAGGATGGGGAGTTTACTCCTATAATTCACCCCTCCACTTT.

The chain employs TRBV5-1 and TRBJ2-7; 8 bases are a match to TRBD2. With V trimmed by 5 bases and J by 0 bases, 4 bases remained unmatched. The CDR3 extends over 14 amino acids. CDR1 and CDR2 (germline): SGHRS, YFSETQ. The CDR3 here is CASSALADSYEQYF. In DNA form, the CDR3 reads TGCGCCAGCAGTGCACTAGCGGACTCCTACGAGCAGTACTTC.

The CDR3 region has the DNA TGTGCCAGCAGCCCTACAGGCGGGAATGAGCAGTTCTTC. This gives the protein CASSPTGGNEQFF. J is TRBJ2-1 and V is TRBV14; D tentatively fits TRBD1 or TRBD2 (5 bases each). Trimming took off 4 bases at V and 7 bases at J, with 11 bases between the two ends. The CDR3 has 13 amino acids. Germline CDR1 SGHDN, CDR2 FVKESK.

The J gene is TRBJ2-5, the V gene TRBV11-2, with a possible D match to TRBD2 (5 bases). CDR1 SGHAT and CDR2 FQNNGV come from the germline V gene. The CDR3 is 15 amino acids. Deletions cut 0 bases from V and 0 bases from J, with 8 bases between. Here the CDR3 reads CASSLESRDQETQYF. DNA for the CDR3: TGTGCCAGCAGCTTAGAGTCGAGGGACCAAGAGACCCAGTACTTC.

The J gene is TRBJ1-1, the V gene TRBV13, with D unclear. The CDR3 has 18 amino acids. V shed 5 bases and J shed 0 bases, with 22 bases lying between them. From germline, CDR1 is PRHDT and CDR2 FYEKMQ (reference sequence). The CDR3 DNA follows: TGTGCCAGCAGCCCGCCCTCGCAGTGGGGTTCCATGAACACTGAAGCTTTCTTT. Protein: CASSPPSQWGSMNTEAFF.

The chain joins TRBV7-9 to TRBJ2-7; D ambiguous. Germline lookup yields CDR1 SEHNR and CDR2 FQNEAQ (reference sequence). There are 14 residues in the CDR3. V was pared by 8 bases and J by 0 bases, with 14 bases between. CDR3 in DNA: TGTGCCAGCGCACATCCGGAGAACTCCTACGAGCAGTACTTC. Its protein product is CASAHPENSYEQYF.

This rearrangement joins TRBV5-6 to TRBJ2-7; D unclear. This CDR3 spans 14 amino acids. V lost 2 bases, J lost 5 bases, and 14 bases lay in between. Germline CDR1 reads SGHDT; CDR2 reads YYEEEE. The CDR3 DNA sequence: TGTGCCAGCAGCTTTCTCGGGTTAGTCCACGAGCAGTACTTC. Encoded protein: CASSFLGLVHEQYF.

This clone was recorded once. V is TRBV27 and J is TRBJ1-6; the D gene is possibly TRBD1 (5 bases). From germline, CDR1 is MNHEY and CDR2 SMNVEV (reference sequence). The V end lost 6 bases, the J end lost 9 bases, and 12 bases lay between the germline ends. This CDR3 has 13 amino acids. The CDR3 bases are TGTGCCAGCAGGGGGGACTCGGGTTCACCCCTCCACTTT. This codes for CASRGDSGSPLHF.

The chain has TRBV9 and TRBJ2-1; 7 bases fit TRBD2. The V and J ends lost 0 bases and 0 bases, in that order; junction bases with no gene match: 9. The CDR3 consists of 18 residues. Germline V lookup: CDR1 SGDLS, CDR2 YYNGEE. The CDR3 region is CASSVGVGGASSYNEQFF. CDR3 nucleotides: TGTGCCAGCAGCGTAGGAGTGGGAGGGGCAAGCTCCTACAATGAGCAGTTCTTC.

Comments on this clone: Its ends do not fully match the called genes, so a read error is possible. The chain couples TRBV6-6 to TRBJ2-1, with 9 positions matching TRBD1. Germline V lookup: CDR1 MNHNY, CDR2 SVGAGI (reference sequence). The CDR3 extends over 13 amino acids. CDR3 DNA sequence: TGTGCCAGCAGTTACGACACCGGGACAGGGTACATCTTC. It translates to CASSYDTGTGYIF.

The V call is TRBV5-4, the J call TRBJ2-3, with 10 bases that match TRBD2. Losses at the gene ends were 5 bases for V and 4 bases for J; bases not matched to a gene: 16. Germline lookup yields CDR1 SGHNT and CDR2 YYREEE (reference sequence). This CDR3 is built from 18 residues. The DNA of the CDR3 is TGTGCCAGCAGGCCGGGACTAGCGTTGGGTCGGGGGGCAGATACGCAGTATTTT. Protein: CASRPGLALGRGADTQYF.

The chain couples TRBV27 to TRBJ2-1; 11 bases agree with TRBD2. CDR1 is MNHEY and CDR2 is SMNVEV in the germline V gene (reference sequence). The trim removed 5 bases at V and 10 bases at J, leaving 13 bases unmatched. The CDR3 is made up of 16 amino acids. CDR3 sequence reads: CASSERLAGFLGEQFF. CDR3 DNA sequence: TGTGCCAGCAGTGAAAGACTAGCGGGGTTCCTTGGGGAGCAGTTCTTC.

The gene calls are TRBV11-2 and TRBJ2-7; tentative D call: TRBD1 (7 bases). The CDR3 loop spans 15 amino acids. Deletions cut 5 bases from V and 0 bases from J, with 14 bases between. Germline CDR1 SGHAT, CDR2 FQNNGV. The CDR3 loop is CASSPGGTSSYEQYF. Written as DNA, the CDR3 is TGTGCCAGCAGCCCAGGGGGGACAAGCTCCTACGAGCAGTACTTC.

The genes are TRBV14 and TRBJ1-2; D is possibly TRBD1 (5 bases). Germline values: CDR1 SGHDN, CDR2 FVKESK. The CDR3 consists of 15 residues. The V end was cut by 3 bases, the J end by 4 bases, with 15 bases between. In DNA, the CDR3 is TGTGCCAGCAGCCACGGGGGAGGGTACGGCTATGGCTACACCTTC. Protein product: CASSHGGGYGYGYTF.

In this sample, this clone turned up once. The chain is built from TRBV5-1 and TRBJ2-5; tentatively, D is TRBD1 (6 bases). V dropped 4 bases and J dropped 0 bases, with 16 bases sitting between them. Germline CDR1 reads SGHRS; CDR2 reads YFSETQ. This CDR3 has 16 amino acids. The chain's CDR3 is CASSQHSEGDQETQYF. CDR3 nucleotide sequence: TGCGCCAGCAGCCAACATAGTGAGGGGGACCAAGAGACCCAGTACTTC.

The rearrangement uses TRBV5-1 and TRBJ1-1; TRBD1 aligns across 9 bases. J was trimmed by 3 bases and V by 2 bases; bases with no gene match: 14. The CDR3 length is 18 residues. Germline V lookup: CDR1 SGHRS, CDR2 YFSETQ. CDR3 sequence: CASSLQDRGRIWDTEAFF. As DNA, the CDR3 is TGCGCCAGCAGCTTACAGGACAGGGGAAGGATTTGGGACACTGAAGCTTTCTTT. Variable domain in full (rest from reference TRBV5-1 and TRBJ1-1): KAGVTQTPRYLIKTRGQQVTLSCSPISGHRSVSWYQQTPGQGLQFLFEYFSETQRNKGNFPGRFSGRQFSNSRSEMNVSTLELGDSALYLCASSLQDRGRIWDTEAFFGQGTRLTVV.

The chain employs TRBV19 and TRBJ2-1; tentatively, D is TRBD2 (5 bases). Germline CDR1 is LNHDA and CDR2 is SQIVND (reference sequence). The CDR3 contains 14 residues. V dropped 4 bases and J dropped 3 bases, with 10 bases sitting between them. CDR3 coding DNA: TGTGCCAGTAGTACCGCAAGCGGCTACAATGAGCAGTTCTTC. It translates to CASSTASGYNEQFF. Drawing the rest from reference TRBV19 and TRBJ2-1, the complete variable domain is DGGITQSPKYLFRKEGQNVTLSCEQNLNHDAMYWYRQDPGQGLRLIYYSQIVNDFQKGDIAEGYSVSREKKESFPLTVTSAQKNPTAFYLCASSTASGYNEQFFGPGTRLTVL.

This chain joins TRBV7-2 and TRBJ1-1; D perhaps matches TRBD1 (5 bases). The CDR3 contains 15 residues. V was trimmed by 1 base and J by 6 bases, leaving 15 bases between them. Germline CDR1 is SGHTA and CDR2 is FQGNSA. CDR3 nucleotide sequence: TGTGCCAGCAGCTTAGGCCGGGGGGGGATCCCTGAAGCTTTCTTT. Translating gives CASSLGRGGIPEAFF. Full variable domain (missing parts from reference TRBV7-2 and TRBJ1-1): GAGVSQSPSNKVTEKGKDVELRCDPISGHTALYWYRQSLGQGLEFLIYFQGNSAPDKSGLPSDRFSAERTGGSVSTLTIQRTQQEDSAVYLCASSLGRGGIPEAFFGQGTRLTVV.

This rearrangement joins TRBV14 to TRBJ2-5; 11 bases match TRBD2. Trimming took 0 bases from V and 5 from J; bases not matched to a gene: 11. CDR1 is SGHDN and CDR2 is FVKESK in the germline V gene. The CDR3 extends over 18 amino acids. CDR3 protein: CASSQDGTLAGVTETQYF. CDR3 sequence (DNA): TGTGCCAGCAGCCAAGATGGGACACTAGCGGGAGTTACGGAGACCCAGTACTTC. Complete variable domain (other parts from reference TRBV14 and TRBJ2-5): EAGVTQFPSHSVIEKGQTVTLRCDPISGHDNLYWYRRVMGKEIKFLLHFVKESKQDESGMPNNRFLAERTGGTYSTLKVQPAELEDSGVYFCASSQDGTLAGVTETQYFGPGTRLLVL.

This chain connects TRBV21-1 to TRBJ2-5; the table assigns TRBD2, which was not confirmed against the DNA. TRBV21-1 is described as a pseudogene. The CDR3 runs to 13 residues. The CDR3 bases are TGTGCCAGTACTCCGACTTATCAAGAGACCCAGTACTTC. Its translation is CASTPTYQETQYF.

The rearrangement joins TRBV30 to TRBJ1-2; D is unresolved. Per the germline V gene, CDR1 is GTSNPN and CDR2 is SVGIG (reference sequence). With 0 bases removed from V and 4 bases from J, the gap between germline ends came to 9 bases. The CDR3 totals 13 residues. CDR3 amino acids: CAWSVGPAYGYTF. The CDR3 nucleotides read TGTGCCTGGAGTGTGGGTCCGGCCTATGGCTACACCTTC.

The chain combines TRBV7-9 with TRBJ1-2, with 7 positions matching TRBD1. With 3 bases clipped from V and 5 bases from J, the junction kept 6 bases outside the gene matches. CDR1 is SEHNR and CDR2 is FQNEAQ in the germline V gene (reference sequence). The CDR3 has 14 amino acids. CDR3 DNA: TGTGCCAGCAGCTTCGACAGGGCGGAGTATGGCTACACCTTC. Amino acids: CASSFDRAEYGYTF.

The chain combines TRBV6-1 with TRBJ2-1, with 11 bases aligning to TRBD1. The CDR3 is 16 residues long. V dropped 4 bases and J dropped 8; count of bases not matched to a gene: 10. Germline V CDR1 and CDR2: MNHNS, SASEGT. CDR3 coding DNA: TGTGCCAGCAGTGTTCCTCCGGGACAGGGGGTCGATGAGCAGTTCTTC. It encodes CASSVPPGQGVDEQFF.